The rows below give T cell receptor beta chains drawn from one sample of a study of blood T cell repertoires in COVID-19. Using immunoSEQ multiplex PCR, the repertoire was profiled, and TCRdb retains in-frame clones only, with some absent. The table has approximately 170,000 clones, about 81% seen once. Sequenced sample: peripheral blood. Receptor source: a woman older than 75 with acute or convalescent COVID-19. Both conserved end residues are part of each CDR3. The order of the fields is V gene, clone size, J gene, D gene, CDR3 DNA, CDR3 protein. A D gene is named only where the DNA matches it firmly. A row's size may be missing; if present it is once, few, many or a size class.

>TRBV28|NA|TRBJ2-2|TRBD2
TGTGCCAGCACCACTAGCGCCTCCGGCGGGGAGCTGTTTTTT
CASTTSASGGELFF
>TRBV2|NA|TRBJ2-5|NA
TGTGCCAGCAGTACGGGACTCCTAAAGGGAGAGACCCAGTACTTC
CASSTGLLKGETQYF
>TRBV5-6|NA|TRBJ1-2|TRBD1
TGTGCCAGCAGCTTAGGACAGGCGATTTATGGCTACACCTTC
CASSLGQAIYGYTF
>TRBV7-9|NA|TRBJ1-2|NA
TGTGCCAGCAGCCTTGGACAGAATAACTATGGCTACACCTTC
CASSLGQNNYGYTF
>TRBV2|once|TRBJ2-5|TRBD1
TGTGCCAGCAGTGAAGCAGGGGGCGGGGAGACCCAGTACTTC
CASSEAGGGETQYF
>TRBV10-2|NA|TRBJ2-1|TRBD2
TGCGCCAGCACTAAAACCGGGACTAGCCTCACCCGCTCCTACAATGAGCAGTTCTTC
CASTKTGTSLTRSYNEQFF
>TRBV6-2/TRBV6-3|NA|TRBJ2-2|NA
TGTGCCAGCAGTTACCAATCAGGGTCCGGGGAGCTGTTTTTT
CASSYQSGSGELFF
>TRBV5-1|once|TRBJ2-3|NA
TGCGCCAGCAGCTTGGGCAACTCGGTCGCAGATACGCAGTATTTT
CASSLGNSVADTQYF
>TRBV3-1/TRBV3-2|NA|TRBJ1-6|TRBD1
TGTGCCAGCAGCTACCGGGACAGGAATTCACCCCTCCACTTT
CASSYRDRNSPLHF
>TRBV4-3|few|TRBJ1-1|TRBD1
TGCGCCAGCAGCCTAGCTAATACAGGGGCCGGAGCTTTCTTT
CASSLANTGAGAFF
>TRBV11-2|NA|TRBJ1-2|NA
TGTGCCAGCAGCTTAGGGGCACAGAAGTATGGCTACACCTTC
CASSLGAQKYGYTF
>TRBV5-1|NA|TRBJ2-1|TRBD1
TGCGCCAGCAGCTTACAGGGGTTGTCGTACAATGAGCAGTTCTTC
CASSLQGLSYNEQFF
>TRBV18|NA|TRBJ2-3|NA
TGTGCCAGCTCACCAGATACTGATACGCAGTATTTT
CASSPDTDTQYF
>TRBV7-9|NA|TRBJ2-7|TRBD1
TGTGCCAGCAGCTTCGGGACAGGGGGCAACGAGCAGTACTTC
CASSFGTGGNEQYF
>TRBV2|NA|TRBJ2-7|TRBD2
TGTGCCAGCAGAGAAGGACTAGCGGGCGAGCAGTACTTC
CASREGLAGEQYF
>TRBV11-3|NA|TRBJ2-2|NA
TGTGCCAGCAGCCTGTGGAGGGCCTGGTCTTGGGTCGGGTGCACCGGGGAGCTGTTTTTT
CASSLWRAWSWVGCTGELFF
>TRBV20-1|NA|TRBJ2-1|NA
TGCAGTGCTAGAGATACGAGTGAGCAGTTCTTC
CSARDTSEQFF
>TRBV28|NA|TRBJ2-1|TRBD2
TGTGCCAGCAGCCCGGGACTAGCGGGAGTAGTTGAGCAGTTCTTC
CASSPGLAGVVEQFF
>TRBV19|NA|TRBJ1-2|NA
TGTGCCAGTAGTCCGACGACAGATCTCTATGGCTACACCTTC
CASSPTTDLYGYTF
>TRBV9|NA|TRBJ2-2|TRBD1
TGTGCCAGCAGCGTAGGAGGGGGCAACACCGGGGAGCTGTTTTTT
CASSVGGGNTGELFF
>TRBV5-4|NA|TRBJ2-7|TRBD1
TGTGCCAGCAGCTCGGGACAGTCCGAGGAGCAGTACTTC
CASSSGQSEEQYF
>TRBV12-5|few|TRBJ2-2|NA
TGTGCTAGTGGTTCGCTAGGCACCGGGGAGCTGTTTTTT
CASGSLGTGELFF
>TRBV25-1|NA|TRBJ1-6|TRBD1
TGTGCCAGCAGTGAATACGACAGGGGAGAGTCACCCCTCCACTTT
CASSEYDRGESPLHF
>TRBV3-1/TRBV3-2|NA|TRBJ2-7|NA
TGTGCCAGCAGCCCGACCCCCGACAAGACAGGTTATCCCTACGAGCAGTACTTC
CASSPTPDKTGYPYEQYF
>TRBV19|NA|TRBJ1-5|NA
TGTGCCAGTAAAGCGGCAAACCTTAACAATCAGCCCCAGCATTTT
CASKAANLNNQPQHF
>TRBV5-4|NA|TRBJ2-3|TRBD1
TGTGCCAGCAGCTCACGACAGGGGAGGACAGATACGCAGTATTTT
CASSSRQGRTDTQYF
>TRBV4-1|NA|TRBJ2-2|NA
TGCGCCAGCAGCCAAGTCCCCTTCACGGGGTTGAACACCGGGGAGCTGTTTTTT
CASSQVPFTGLNTGELFF
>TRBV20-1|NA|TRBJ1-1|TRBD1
TGCAGTGCTAGTGGCGACAGGGGGGCCACTGAAGCTTTCTTT
CSASGDRGATEAFF
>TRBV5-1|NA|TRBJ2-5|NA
TGCGCCAGCAGCACCCTGGGACACGGGGAGACCCAGTACTTC
CASSTLGHGETQYF
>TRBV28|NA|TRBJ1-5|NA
TGTGCCAGCAGGGGGGGTATAAAGGAGGGGCCCCAGCATTTT
CASRGGIKEGPQHF
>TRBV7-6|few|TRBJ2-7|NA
TGTGCCAGCAGCCCCGAGCCGGGGGGCGCGTACGAGCAGTACTTC
CASSPEPGGAYEQYF
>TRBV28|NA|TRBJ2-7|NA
TGTGCCAGCAGTTTTGCAGGCTGGGCCTACGAGCAGTACTTC
CASSFAGWAYEQYF
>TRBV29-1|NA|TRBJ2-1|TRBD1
TGCAGCGTTGGTCGGACAGGGGGCAATTACAATGAGCAGTTCTTC
CSVGRTGGNYNEQFF
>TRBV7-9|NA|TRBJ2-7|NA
TGTGCCAGCAGCTTCGGGACTCGACTAACCTACGAGCAGTACTTC
CASSFGTRLTYEQYF
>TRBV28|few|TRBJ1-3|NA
TGTGCCAGCAGCCCCCCTGTCGGGTTTGGAAACACCATATATTTT
CASSPPVGFGNTIYF
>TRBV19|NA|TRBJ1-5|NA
TGTGCCAGTAACCCGGGAGTCCGTAGCAATCAGCCCCAGCATTTT
CASNPGVRSNQPQHF
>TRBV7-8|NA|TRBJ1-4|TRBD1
TGTGCCAGCAGCTTATCAGGGGGCGCAGGGTGGCAGAAACTGTTTTTT
CASSLSGGAGWQKLFF
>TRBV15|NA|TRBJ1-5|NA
TGTGCCACCAGCAGAGATCCCGTACAGCCCCAGCATTTT
CATSRDPVQPQHF
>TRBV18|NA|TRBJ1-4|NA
TGTGCCAGCTCACCACCAGGAGTCACGAATGAAAAACTGTTTTTT
CASSPPGVTNEKLFF
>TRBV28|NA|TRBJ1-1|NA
TGTGCCAGCAGTTTCTTTAATTCCGGAGGCACTGAAGCTTTCTTT
CASSFFNSGGTEAFF
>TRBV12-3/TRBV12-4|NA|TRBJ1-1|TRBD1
TGTGCCAGTCCCTCGCAGGGGGAGACTGAAGCTTTCTTT
CASPSQGETEAFF